This T cell receptor beta chain came from a study of T cells in Graves' hyperthyroidism and ophthalmopathy. No ophthalmopathy progression within 18 months constituted stable Graves' hyperthyroidism. Exclusions: uncontrolled infection, other autoimmune disease, pregnancy, lactation. Thyroid ultrasound, orbital computed tomography, clinical symptoms, and serum thyroxine and TRAb underpinned diagnoses. TCR beta CDR3 region amplification was performed from RNA transcripts. RT-PCR in the first round (using the HTBI primer set) targeted the TCR CDR3. TCRdb redid the calling of the multiplex PCR reads with MiXCR, one entry per CDR3 protein. The sample consists of a few hundred thousand distinct CDR3 sequences, under 60% of them appearing once. As for this clonotype: As yet, its antigen is unknown.

Regarding the study as a whole: Median prediction lead before ophthalmopathy onset was 6.5 to 7 months with the model.

The sequencing input was peripheral blood or thyroid tissue (not recorded which). The receptor's source is a woman between 18 and 29 years old with Graves' hyperthyroidism.

CDR3 in amino acids: CATSDSQGTSGSTYEQYF. DNA of the CDR3: TGTGCCACCAGTGATTCCCAGGGGACTAGCGGGAGTACCTACGAGCAGTACTTC. The chain is built from TRBV24-1 and TRBJ2-7; TRBD2 matches 14 bases. This CDR3 region has 18 residues. Germline V lookup: CDR1 KGHDR, CDR2 SFDVKD. V shed 2 bases and J 2 bases; nucleotides not matched to a gene: 7.